This T cell receptor beta chain was sequenced in a study of breast tumors, draining lymph nodes, adjacent tissues. General study findings and limits: Tumor T cell lymph node origin was a supported hypothesis, not proven. Data fit most tumor T cells coming from lymph node, expanding in tumor.

This clonotype was detected many times. The antigen remains unidentified. Breast cancer patients provided tissue from their axillary draining lymph nodes. TCRdb analysed the multiplex PCR reads with MiXCR anew, one entry per CDR3 protein. The data contain roughly 220,000 distinct CDR3 sequences, approximately 36% of them singletons. Germline lookup yields CDR1 SGHRS and CDR2 YFSETQ. The CDR3 has 15 residues. V dropped 4 bases and J dropped 5; count of bases not matched to a gene: 10. Sample: axillary lymph node tissue. The rearrangement joins TRBV5-1 to TRBJ2-7, with 9 bases lining up with TRBD1. The source of this sequence is a female donor with breast cancer. Some clones in this sample may be carry-over from other donors' samples. The CDR3 region has the DNA TGCGCCAGCAGCCCCGGGACAGGGTTTTTCGACGAGCAGTACTTC. Protein: CASSPGTGFFDEQYF.